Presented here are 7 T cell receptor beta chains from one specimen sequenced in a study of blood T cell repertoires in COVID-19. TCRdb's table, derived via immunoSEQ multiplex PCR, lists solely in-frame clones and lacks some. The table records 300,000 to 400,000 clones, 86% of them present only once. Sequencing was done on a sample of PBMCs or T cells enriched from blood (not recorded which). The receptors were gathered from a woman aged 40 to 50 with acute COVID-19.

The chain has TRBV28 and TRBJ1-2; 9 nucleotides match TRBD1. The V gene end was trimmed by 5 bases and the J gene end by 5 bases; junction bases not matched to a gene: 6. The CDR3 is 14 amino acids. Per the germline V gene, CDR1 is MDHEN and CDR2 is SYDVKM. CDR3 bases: TGTGCCAGCAGTCTACAGGGGGCATTGTATGGCTACACCTTC. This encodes CASSLQGALYGYTF.

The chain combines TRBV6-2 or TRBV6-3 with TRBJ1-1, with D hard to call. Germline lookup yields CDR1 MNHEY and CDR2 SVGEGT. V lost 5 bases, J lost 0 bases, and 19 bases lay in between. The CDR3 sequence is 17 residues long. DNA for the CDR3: TGTGCCAGCAGTAGTCCGTTCTCTCTCGGGGTGAACACTGAAGCTTTCTTT. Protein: CASSSPFSLGVNTEAFF.

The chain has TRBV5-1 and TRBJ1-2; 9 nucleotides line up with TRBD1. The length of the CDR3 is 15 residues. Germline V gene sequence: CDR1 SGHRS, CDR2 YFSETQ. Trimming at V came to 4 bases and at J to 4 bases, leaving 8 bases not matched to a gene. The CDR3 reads CASSPGTGKFYGYTF. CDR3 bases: TGCGCCAGCAGCCCGGGGACAGGGAAGTTCTATGGCTACACCTTC.

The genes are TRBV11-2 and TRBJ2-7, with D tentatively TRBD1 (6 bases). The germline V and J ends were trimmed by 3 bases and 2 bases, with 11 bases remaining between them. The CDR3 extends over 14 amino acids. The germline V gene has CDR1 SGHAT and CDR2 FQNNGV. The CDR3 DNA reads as TGTGCCAGCAGCTTGAGGGGGATCACCTACGAGCAGTACTTC. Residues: CASSLRGITYEQYF.

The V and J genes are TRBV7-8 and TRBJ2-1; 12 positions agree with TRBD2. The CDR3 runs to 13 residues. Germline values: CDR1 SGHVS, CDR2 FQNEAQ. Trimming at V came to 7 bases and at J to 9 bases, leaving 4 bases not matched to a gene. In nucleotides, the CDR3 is TGTGCCAGCAACCCACTAGCGGGGGGTGAGCAGTTCTTC. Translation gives CASNPLAGGEQFF.

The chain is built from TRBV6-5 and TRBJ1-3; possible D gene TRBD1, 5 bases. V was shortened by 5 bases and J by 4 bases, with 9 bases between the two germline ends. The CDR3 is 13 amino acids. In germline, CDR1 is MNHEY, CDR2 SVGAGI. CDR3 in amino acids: CASSPGGGNTIYF. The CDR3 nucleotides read TGTGCCAGCAGTCCCGGGGGGGGAAACACCATATATTTT.

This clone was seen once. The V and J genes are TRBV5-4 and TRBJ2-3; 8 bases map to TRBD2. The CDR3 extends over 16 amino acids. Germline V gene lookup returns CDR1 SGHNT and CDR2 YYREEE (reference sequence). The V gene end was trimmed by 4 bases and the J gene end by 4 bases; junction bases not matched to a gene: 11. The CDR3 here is CASSPRGSGGSDTQYF. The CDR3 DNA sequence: TGTGCCAGCAGCCCCCGAGGGAGCGGGGGATCAGATACGCAGTATTTT.